This T cell receptor (beta chain) originates from a study of glioma-infiltrating T cells after dendritic cell vaccination (dated by TCRdb to the mid-2010s). At the level of the whole study: Of the roughly 15 glioblastoma patients in the cohort, all drawn from Phase I and II dendritic cell vaccination trials, 9 were newly diagnosed and 6 had recurrent disease. Between about 2003 and 2012, patients were given autologous tumor lysate-pulsed dendritic cell vaccination. The vaccine was prepared from monocyte-derived dendritic cells that were cultured for seven to eight days with IL-4 and GM-CSF and then pulsed overnight with autologous tumor lysate. Each patient got three intradermal injections of the dendritic cell vaccine, spaced at biweekly intervals, in the arm below the axilla. Deep sequencing of TCR beta CDR3 regions was used to quantify tumor-infiltrating lymphocyte content and compare tumor and blood repertoires in dendritic cell-vaccinated glioblastoma patients. Survival after dendritic cell vaccination was correlated with TCR sequencing metrics, such as TIL content and the overlap between tumor and blood repertoires.

The immunoSEQ assay amplified TCRB CDR3 regions from approximately 2 micrograms of genomic DNA, or from all available DNA when less than that amount was available. Multiplex PCR used 60 forward primers for TCR V beta segments and 13 reverse primers for J beta segments. To estimate the number of reads per starting template, synthetic control templates were added to each sample at limiting dilution. The Illumina HiSeq System generated sequencing reads of 87 bp. On the authors' methods: PCR and sequencing errors were removed by a nearest neighbor algorithm that merged closely related sequences. TCR overlap was measured as the percentage of unique tumor TCR beta sequences that were also present in the peripheral blood of the same patient. TCRdb re-hosts the immuneACCESS table, in-frame sequences only. Its copies lack some clones; in the studies checked, an unresolved V gene accounts for under half of them, and the cause for the rest is not known. The D gene and trimming were derived from the DNA, and the V and J assignments and clone size from that table. The sample yields about 50,000 clones; 70% to 90% were counted once. Of the sample, roughly 5.6% falls within the top ten clones.

Results the study describes overall, beyond this receptor: The cohort was small and heterogeneous, few patients had complete blood and tumor sets, and even fewer had initial-recurrent tumor pairs. TCR clonality showed no direct relationship with survival, which suggests that a diverse polyclonal response may be important. The response model built on TCR overlap across three groups was characterized as speculative, with prospective validation still needed. Longer time to progression and overall survival after dendritic cell vaccination were predicted by higher estimated pretreatment TIL content.

Trimming leaves V shorter by 6 bases and J shorter by 0 bases, with the junction holding 5 bases beyond the gene matches. From the cysteine up to the phenylalanine, the CDR3 has a length of 15 residues. Kept here is only the CDR3 DNA, which spans 45 bases and is read in frame from base 1. CDR1 and CDR2, looked up from the germline V gene, are ENHRY and SYGVKD. The meaning of the sample's time point label: after dendritic cell vaccination, including at tumor progression/relapse. Patients were selected on the basis of adequate residual fresh-frozen tumor tissue and more than two years of available survival data. Molecular status otherwise varied across the glioblastoma patients, but none of them carried an isocitrate dehydrogenase mutation. PBMC were collected before vaccination, two weeks after the third vaccination, and at tumor progression when it occurred. Genomic DNA was extracted with the Qiagen DNeasy Blood extraction Kit.

Comment on this clone: Its antigen has not been determined. Qualities for individual bases were not recorded, and no much larger clone is one base off.

The source is a human donor with glioblastoma. The sequence is built from TRBV10-3 and TRBJ2-7, and 10 junctional nucleotides match TRBD2. The material sequenced was blood, taken after dendritic cell vaccination. The DNA is TGTGCCATCAGGAACCCTAGCGGGAGCTCCTACGAGCAGTACTTC. The translation is CAIRNPSGSSYEQYF.